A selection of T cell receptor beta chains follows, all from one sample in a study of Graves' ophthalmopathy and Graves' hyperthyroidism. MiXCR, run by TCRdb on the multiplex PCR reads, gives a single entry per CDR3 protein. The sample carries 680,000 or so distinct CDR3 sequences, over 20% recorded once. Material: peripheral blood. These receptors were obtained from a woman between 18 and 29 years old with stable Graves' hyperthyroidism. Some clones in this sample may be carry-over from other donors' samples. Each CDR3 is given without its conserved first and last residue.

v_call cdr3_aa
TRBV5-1 ASSLPGTGKNIQY
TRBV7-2 ASSVQDATEAF
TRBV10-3 AISEGGDTEAF
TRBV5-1 ASTEGGVGYEQY
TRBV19 ASRGRGWRMRETEAF
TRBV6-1 ASSEEQGRRNTEAF
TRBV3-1 ASAGEGAANEQY
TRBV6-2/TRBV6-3 ASSWRIQETQY
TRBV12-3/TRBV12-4 ASSSWDRSYEQY
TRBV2 ASSADRRETQY
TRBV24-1 ATSDSPWQPQH
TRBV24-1 ATSASGTVLPYGYT
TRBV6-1 ASSRGEMGGTEAF
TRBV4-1 ASSRQGGTAPSYEQY
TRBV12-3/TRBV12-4 ASRTLELAGGRKEQY
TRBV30 AWSVWGNTGAF
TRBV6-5 ASSYQGPTYEQY
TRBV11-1 ASSLALRLRGAIQLNTEAF
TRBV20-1 SAFDPNTEAF
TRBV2 ASRSDRLQETQY
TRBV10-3 AIREGHTEAF
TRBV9 ASSVSTSSYEQY
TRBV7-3 ASSLKDDRGSGKQY
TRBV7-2 ASTVRRVTGELF
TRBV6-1 ASSDLVGGPDIQY
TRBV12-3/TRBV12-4 ASSRRGSQGANQPQH
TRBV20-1 SARDSEVTNTEAF
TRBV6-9 ASSYSRDKIQETQY
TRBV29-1 SVDGGHEQY
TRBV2 AKSVETNTEAF
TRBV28 ASSWAGTGVYEQY
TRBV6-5 ASSYSGGASNYGYT
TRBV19 ASSLTGIVAF
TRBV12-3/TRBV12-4 ASSLTRVGPHEQY
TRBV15 ATSSDGQNQPQH
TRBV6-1 ASSSEGGPVLDTEAF
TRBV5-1 ASSPGRETSEQY